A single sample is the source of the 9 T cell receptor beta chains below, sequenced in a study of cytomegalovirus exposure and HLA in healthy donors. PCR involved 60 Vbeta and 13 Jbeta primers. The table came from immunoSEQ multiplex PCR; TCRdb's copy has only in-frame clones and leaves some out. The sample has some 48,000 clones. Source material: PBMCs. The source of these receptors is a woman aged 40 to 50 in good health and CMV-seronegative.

CDR3 sequence: CASSSGFYGLAGTYEQYF. In DNA form, the CDR3 reads TGCGCCAGCAGCTCAGGATTTTACGGACTAGCGGGAACGTACGAGCAGTACTTC. The rearrangement joins TRBV5-1 to TRBJ2-7; 12 bases align to TRBD2. Germline V gene data show CDR1 as SGHRS and CDR2 as YFSETQ. V gave up 3 bases and J gave up 4 bases; unmatched junction bases: 14. CDR3 length: 18 residues.

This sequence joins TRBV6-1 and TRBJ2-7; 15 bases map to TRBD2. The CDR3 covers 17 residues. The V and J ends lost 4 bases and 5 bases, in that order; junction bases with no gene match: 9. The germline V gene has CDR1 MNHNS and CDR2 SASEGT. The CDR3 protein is CASSAPGLAGGPDEQYF. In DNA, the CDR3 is TGTGCCAGCAGTGCCCCAGGACTAGCGGGAGGGCCTGACGAGCAGTACTTC.

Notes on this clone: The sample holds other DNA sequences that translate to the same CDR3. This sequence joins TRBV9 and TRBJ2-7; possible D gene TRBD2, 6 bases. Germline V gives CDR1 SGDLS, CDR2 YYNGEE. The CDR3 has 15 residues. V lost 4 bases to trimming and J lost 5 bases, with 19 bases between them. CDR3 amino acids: CASSQRGTSPDEQYF. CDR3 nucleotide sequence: TGTGCCAGCAGCCAACGCGGAACTAGCCCTGACGAGCAGTACTTC.

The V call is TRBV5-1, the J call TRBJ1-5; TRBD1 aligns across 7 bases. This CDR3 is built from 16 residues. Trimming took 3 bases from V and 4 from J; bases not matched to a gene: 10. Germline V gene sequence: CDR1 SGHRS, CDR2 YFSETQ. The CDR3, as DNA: TGCGCCAGCAGCTCCGACCGGGACAGCATTAATCAGCCCCAGCATTTT. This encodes CASSSDRDSINQPQHF.

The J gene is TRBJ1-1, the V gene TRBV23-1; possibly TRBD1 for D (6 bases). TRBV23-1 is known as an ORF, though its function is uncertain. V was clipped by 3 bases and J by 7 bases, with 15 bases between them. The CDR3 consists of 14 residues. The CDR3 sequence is CASSHQPDSHEAFF. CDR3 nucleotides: TGCGCCAGCAGTCACCAACCGGACAGCCATGAAGCTTTCTTT.

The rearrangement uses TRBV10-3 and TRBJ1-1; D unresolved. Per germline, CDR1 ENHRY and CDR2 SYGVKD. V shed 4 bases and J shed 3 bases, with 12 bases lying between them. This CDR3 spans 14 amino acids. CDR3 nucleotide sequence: TGTGCCATCAGTGCCCAGCGGGGAGACACTGAAGCTTTCTTT. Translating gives CAISAQRGDTEAFF.

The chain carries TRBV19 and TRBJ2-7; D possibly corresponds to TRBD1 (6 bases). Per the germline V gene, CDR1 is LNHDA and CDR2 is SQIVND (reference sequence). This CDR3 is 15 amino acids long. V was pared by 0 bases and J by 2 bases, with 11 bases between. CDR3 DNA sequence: TGTGCCAGTAGTATAGATGGTGGGGGCGCCTACGAGCAGTACTTC. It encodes CASSIDGGGAYEQYF.

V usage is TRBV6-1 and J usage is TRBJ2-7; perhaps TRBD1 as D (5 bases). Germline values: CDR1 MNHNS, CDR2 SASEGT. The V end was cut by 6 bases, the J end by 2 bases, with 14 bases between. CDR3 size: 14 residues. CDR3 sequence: CASRNRQTTYEQYF. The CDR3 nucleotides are TGTGCCAGCAGGAACCGACAGACAACCTACGAGCAGTACTTC.

CDR3 protein: CASSEFEGLRETQYF. For the CDR3, the DNA is TGTGCCAGCAGTGAATTCGAGGGCCTAAGGGAGACCCAGTACTTC. The chain employs TRBV25-1 and TRBJ2-5, with D perhaps TRBD2 (5 bases). Germline V gene sequence: CDR1 MGHDK, CDR2 SYGVNS. V was cut by 1 base and J by 5 bases, with 14 bases left in between. This CDR3 region has 15 residues.